This T cell receptor (beta chain) emerged from a study of blood T cells in healthy people across ages. Trimming cost V 6 bases and J 1 base; bases outside gene matches: 11. Per the germline V gene, CDR1 is MNHEY and CDR2 is SVGEGT. This CDR3 has 19 residues. A note on this clonotype: Its specificity is not known.

A second PCR of roughly 6 to 12 cycles used a sample-barcoded 5' primer and a J-beta primer mix. All cDNA molecules were each tagged by a template-switch adaptor with 12 random nucleotides. MiXCR, applied by TCRdb to the 5' RACE reads, yields one record per CDR3 protein. The sample has about 780,000 distinct CDR3 sequences; about 62% are singletons. Study-level points and caveats: Long-lived donors had more naive CD4+ cells and higher diversity than aged donors.

The chain has TRBV6-2 or TRBV6-3 and TRBJ2-6; TRBD1 agrees at 11 bases. The receptor's source is a man aged 25-45 years in good health. Sequenced: blood. The CDR3 nucleotides are TGTGCCAGCAGCTCGTCAACCGGGACAGGGGGTTCTGGGGCCAACGTCCTGACTTTC. It translates to CASSSSTGTGGSGANVLTF.